These 19 T cell receptor beta chains came from one sample sequenced in a study of vaccination effects on CD4 cells after COVID-19. Viral peptide pool expansion of antigen-specific CD4+ T cells preceded sequencing in the ViraFEST assay. When about ten days of culture had elapsed, CD4+ T cells were isolated. Of the BNT162b2 and mRNA-1273 vaccines, participants received two doses of one or the other. The antigens of these receptors remain unknown. Generated by immunoSEQ multiplex PCR, the TCRdb table keeps only in-frame clones and is missing some. The top ten hold over 1.1% of the sample, which has 28,000 or so clones, about 83% seen once. The sequencing here drew on CD4+ T cells from PBMCs cultured with HCoV-NL63 spike peptides, taken after COVID-19 vaccination. Receptors originate from a human donor who received a COVID-19 vaccine. Some clones in this sample may be carry-over from other donors' samples.

The V gene is TRBV6-5, the J gene TRBJ2-2, with D perhaps matching TRBD2 (7 bases). V was clipped by 0 bases and J by 7 bases, with 12 bases between them. From germline, CDR1 is MNHEY and CDR2 SVGAGI. The CDR3 extends over 15 amino acids. In nucleotides, the CDR3 is TGTGCCAGCAGTTACTCGAGGGGGGGAATCGGGGAGCTGTTTTTT. This translates into CASSYSRGGIGELFF.

This chain connects TRBV5-8 to TRBJ1-1, with no clear D. The germline V gene has CDR1 SGHTS and CDR2 YDEGEE. The CDR3 runs to 13 residues. Trimming took off 4 bases at V and 0 bases at J, with 7 bases between the two ends. The CDR3 coding sequence is TGTGCCAGCAGCCGGACCCTGAACACTGAAGCTTTCTTT. Protein product: CASSRTLNTEAFF.

V is TRBV6-5 and J is TRBJ1-1; TRBD1 aligns across 7 bases. The CDR3 totals 13 residues. Germline loops: CDR1 MNHEY, CDR2 SVGAGI. After removal of 5 bases from V and 11 bases from J, the junction contained 11 bases not matched to a gene. CDR3 region: CASSREQGMEAFF. DNA for the CDR3: TGTGCCAGCAGTCGGGAACAGGGGATGGAGGCTTTCTTT.

The rearrangement uses TRBV2 and TRBJ2-1; tentatively, D is TRBD1 (6 bases). This CDR3 comprises 15 residues. Germline CDR1 reads SNHLY; CDR2 reads FYNNEI. The V gene lost 11 bases and the J gene lost 0 bases, with 17 bases spanning the gap. The CDR3 nucleotides read TGTGCCGGGCGACTTCTGACAGGCTCCTACAATGAGCAGTTCTTC. The encoded protein is CAGRLLTGSYNEQFF.

The J gene is TRBJ1-5, the V gene TRBV30; D not certain. This CDR3 has 16 residues. Per the germline V gene, CDR1 is GTSNPN and CDR2 is SVGIG (reference sequence). The V end lost 1 base, the J end lost 0 bases, and 13 bases lay between the germline ends. The DNA for the CDR3 is TGTGCCTGGAGTGCGAAAGACATCGGTAGCAATCAGCCCCAGCATTTT. It encodes CAWSAKDIGSNQPQHF.

The V and J genes are TRBV19 and TRBJ2-2; D is uncertain. Germline assignment: CDR1 LNHDA and CDR2 SQIVND (reference sequence). CDR3 size: 13 residues. V was shortened by 4 bases and J by 2 bases, with 5 bases between the two germline ends. The CDR3 DNA sequence: TGTGCCAGTAGTAACCCTAACACCGGGGAGCTGTTTTTT. Translated, it gives CASSNPNTGELFF.

This clone was recorded once. The rearrangement uses TRBV6-5 and TRBJ2-5, with D possibly matching TRBD1 (5 bases). Trimming left V 7 bases short and J 4 bases short, with 10 bases between. The CDR3 has 12 amino acids. Germline CDR1 and CDR2: MNHEY and SVGAGI. The CDR3 loop reads CASTQGLETQYF. DNA for the CDR3: TGTGCCAGCACTCAGGGCCTAGAGACCCAGTACTTC.

This chain uses TRBV24-1 with TRBJ2-3, with 8 nucleotides matching TRBD1. The CDR3 runs to 15 residues. The V gene end was trimmed by 4 bases and the J gene end by 4 bases; junction bases not matched to a gene: 6. CDR1 and CDR2 (germline): KGHDR, SFDVKD. The CDR3, as DNA: TGTGCCACCAGTGACCCCAACAGGGGGGCAGATACGCAGTATTTT. Amino acids: CATSDPNRGADTQYF.

The V call is TRBV5-1, the J call TRBJ1-1; possibly TRBD1 for D (6 bases). Germline V CDR1 and CDR2: SGHRS, YFSETQ. CDR3 size: 15 residues. Trimming removed 9 bases at V and 5 bases at J, with 23 bases between. CDR3 sequence reads: CATGALMGFYTEAFF. In DNA form, the CDR3 reads TGCGCCACGGGGGCCTTGATGGGGTTCTATACTGAAGCTTTCTTT. The complete variable domain, with remaining parts taken from reference TRBV5-1 and TRBJ1-1, reads KAGVTQTPRYLIKTRGQQVTLSCSPISGHRSVSWYQQTPGQGLQFLFEYFSETQRNKGNFPGRFSGRQFSNSRSEMNVSTLELGDSALYLCATGALMGFYTEAFFGQGTRLTVV.

The chain uses TRBV18 and TRBJ1-5; the D is unclear. Trimming stripped 9 bases from V and 0 bases from J, with 12 bases between. This CDR3 spans 14 amino acids. In germline, CDR1 is KGHSH, CDR2 LQKENI. The CDR3 DNA reads TGTGCCAGTTCCAGAGACATTAGCAATCAGCCCCAGCATTTT. As protein: CASSRDISNQPQHF.

The chain combines TRBV25-1 with TRBJ2-1; 7 bases match TRBD1. Germline CDR1 is MGHDK and CDR2 is SYGVNS. J was trimmed by 2 bases and V by 5 bases; bases with no gene match: 3. The length of the CDR3 is 14 residues. The CDR3 bases are TGTGCCAGCAGTTTAGGGGGCCCCTACAATGAGCAGTTCTTC. It specifies CASSLGGPYNEQFF. Full variable domain (remainder filled in from reference TRBV25-1 and TRBJ2-1): EADIYQTPRYLVIGTGKKITLECSQTMGHDKMYWYQQDPGMELHLIHYSYGVNSTEKGDLSSESTVSRIRTEHFPLTLESARPSHTSQYLCASSLGGPYNEQFFGPGTRLTVL.

The chain has TRBV5-6 and TRBJ2-7, with 8 bases fitting TRBD1. CDR1 is SGHDT, CDR2 YYEEEE, per germline. The length of the CDR3 is 14 residues. Losses at the gene ends were 0 bases for V and 4 bases for J; bases not matched to a gene: 3. The CDR3 is CASSLDGTGYEQYV. The CDR3 DNA is TGTGCCAGCAGCTTGGATGGGACAGGATACGAGCAGTACGTC.

The table lists this clone with a few counts. The chain uses TRBV19 and TRBJ2-1, with 12 bases that match TRBD2. The germline gives CDR1 LNHDA, CDR2 SQIVND (reference sequence). The CDR3 has 14 amino acids. V lost 7 bases to trimming and J lost 8 bases; unmatched junction nucleotides: 6. CDR3 loop: CASTSGGAGDEQFF. The CDR3 DNA is TGTGCCAGTACTAGCGGGGGGGCCGGGGATGAGCAGTTCTTC.

The V gene is TRBV6-2 or TRBV6-3, the J gene TRBJ2-5, with D tentatively TRBD1 (5 bases). The germline V and J ends were trimmed by 4 bases and 5 bases, with 8 bases remaining between them. CDR3 size: 12 residues. Germline V gene sequence: CDR1 MNHEY, CDR2 SVGEGT. CDR3 sequence: CASSFAGETQYF. The CDR3 coding sequence is TGTGCCAGCAGTTTTGCAGGGGAGACCCAGTACTTC.

This rearrangement joins TRBV7-3 to TRBJ2-1; 8 bases fit TRBD1. With V trimmed by 6 bases and J by 2 bases, 6 bases remained unmatched. CDR3 size: 15 residues. Germline CDR1 and CDR2: SGHTA and FQGTGA. CDR3 sequence (DNA): TGTGCCAGCAGTTACGCAGGGGGCACCTACAATGAGCAGTTCTTC. This translates into CASSYAGGTYNEQFF.

The table lists this clone with a count of one. The chain carries TRBV2 and TRBJ2-1; TRBD1 matches 7 bases. Germline CDR1 is SNHLY and CDR2 is FYNNEI. CDR3 length: 16 residues. Trimming took 7 bases from V and 3 from J; bases not matched to a gene: 12. The CDR3 DNA is TGTGCCAGCACTACGTCTCAGGCAGGGGGCTACAATGAGCAGTTCTTC. Protein product: CASTTSQAGGYNEQFF.

This chain links TRBV5-1 with TRBJ2-2, with a possible D match to TRBD1 (6 bases). Between the trimmed V and J ends, which lost 7 bases and 1 base, there was a span of 14 bases. The germline V gene encodes CDR1 SGHRS and CDR2 YFSETQ. The CDR3 consists of 15 residues. The CDR3 coding sequence is TGCGCCAGCTCCCCGGAAGGGGGGAACACCGGGGAGCTGTTTTTT. This gives the protein CASSPEGGNTGELFF.

This clone was picked up one time. The chain joins TRBV4-3 to TRBJ1-6; D remains unclear. Germline CDR1 reads LGHNA; CDR2 reads YSLEER. The CDR3 totals 14 residues. With 2 bases removed from V and 6 bases from J, the gap between germline ends came to 8 bases. CDR3 sequence (DNA): TGCGCCAGCAGCCAAATTAACAGTAATTCACCCCTCCACTTT. The encoded protein is CASSQINSNSPLHF.

This clone occurred a few times. The V call is TRBV14, the J call TRBJ1-1; 7 bases are shared with TRBD1. The CDR3 has 14 amino acids. V was pared by 3 bases and J by 6 bases, with 7 bases of the junction left unmatched. CDR1 SGHDN and CDR2 FVKESK come from the germline V gene. Here the CDR3 reads CASSQTGRFSEAFF. The CDR3, as DNA: TGTGCCAGCAGCCAGACAGGGCGGTTTTCTGAAGCTTTCTTT.